This TCR beta chain was sequenced for a study of cytomegalovirus exposure and HLA in healthy donors. The CDR3 runs to 14 residues. The germline V gene encodes CDR1 SGHRS and CDR2 YFSETQ. J was trimmed by 4 bases and V by 2 bases; bases with no gene match: 5. A multiplex PCR was run with 60 Vbeta primers and 13 Jbeta primers. Profiled with immunoSEQ multiplex PCR; TCRdb holds only in-frame clones, not every one. Here the sample spans about 270,000 clones, 75% to 90% being singletons. The chain recombines TRBV5-1 with TRBJ2-5; 7 positions match TRBD2. The source is a man aged 35 to 55 in good health and CMV-seropositive. Sequenced input: PBMCs. The CDR3 is CASSFAGDGETQYF. Here the CDR3 DNA reads TGCGCCAGCAGCTTTGCGGGAGACGGAGAGACCCAGTACTTC.